This T cell receptor beta chain was observed in a study of control samples from healthy donors and cancer patients (dated by TCRdb to 2020 to 2021). In regard to this clone: Its antigen target is currently unknown. Base qualities are not recorded, but no much larger clone differs from it by a single base.

Inclusive of the bounding cysteine and phenylalanine, the CDR3 is 17 residues long. Only the CDR3 region is kept as DNA, spanning 51 bases read in frame from base 1. V is pared back by 2 bases and J by 0 bases, with 17 bases lying between the germline termini. Looking up the germline V gene yields CDR1 SGHRS and CDR2 YFSETQ. The library was obtained by the immunoSEQ multiplex PCR assay. TCRdb obtained this table from immuneACCESS and retained in-frame rearrangements with V and J assigned. These tables miss some clones; where compared with another copy, unresolved V genes account for less than half of the shortfall, and the remainder is unexplained. This sample gives some 120,000 clones in total; over 75% of them show up just once. Roughly 3% of the sample lies in the top ten.

The TCR sequence derives from a man aged 60-69 years in good health. Sequencing input: blood. Recombination connected TRBV5-1 to TRBJ1-2; the D gene cannot be named for sure. The encoded CDR3 is CASSFFTGIQTNYGYTF. In nucleotide form, the sequence is TGCGCCAGCAGCTTCTTTACCGGGATCCAAACTAACTATGGCTACACCTTC.